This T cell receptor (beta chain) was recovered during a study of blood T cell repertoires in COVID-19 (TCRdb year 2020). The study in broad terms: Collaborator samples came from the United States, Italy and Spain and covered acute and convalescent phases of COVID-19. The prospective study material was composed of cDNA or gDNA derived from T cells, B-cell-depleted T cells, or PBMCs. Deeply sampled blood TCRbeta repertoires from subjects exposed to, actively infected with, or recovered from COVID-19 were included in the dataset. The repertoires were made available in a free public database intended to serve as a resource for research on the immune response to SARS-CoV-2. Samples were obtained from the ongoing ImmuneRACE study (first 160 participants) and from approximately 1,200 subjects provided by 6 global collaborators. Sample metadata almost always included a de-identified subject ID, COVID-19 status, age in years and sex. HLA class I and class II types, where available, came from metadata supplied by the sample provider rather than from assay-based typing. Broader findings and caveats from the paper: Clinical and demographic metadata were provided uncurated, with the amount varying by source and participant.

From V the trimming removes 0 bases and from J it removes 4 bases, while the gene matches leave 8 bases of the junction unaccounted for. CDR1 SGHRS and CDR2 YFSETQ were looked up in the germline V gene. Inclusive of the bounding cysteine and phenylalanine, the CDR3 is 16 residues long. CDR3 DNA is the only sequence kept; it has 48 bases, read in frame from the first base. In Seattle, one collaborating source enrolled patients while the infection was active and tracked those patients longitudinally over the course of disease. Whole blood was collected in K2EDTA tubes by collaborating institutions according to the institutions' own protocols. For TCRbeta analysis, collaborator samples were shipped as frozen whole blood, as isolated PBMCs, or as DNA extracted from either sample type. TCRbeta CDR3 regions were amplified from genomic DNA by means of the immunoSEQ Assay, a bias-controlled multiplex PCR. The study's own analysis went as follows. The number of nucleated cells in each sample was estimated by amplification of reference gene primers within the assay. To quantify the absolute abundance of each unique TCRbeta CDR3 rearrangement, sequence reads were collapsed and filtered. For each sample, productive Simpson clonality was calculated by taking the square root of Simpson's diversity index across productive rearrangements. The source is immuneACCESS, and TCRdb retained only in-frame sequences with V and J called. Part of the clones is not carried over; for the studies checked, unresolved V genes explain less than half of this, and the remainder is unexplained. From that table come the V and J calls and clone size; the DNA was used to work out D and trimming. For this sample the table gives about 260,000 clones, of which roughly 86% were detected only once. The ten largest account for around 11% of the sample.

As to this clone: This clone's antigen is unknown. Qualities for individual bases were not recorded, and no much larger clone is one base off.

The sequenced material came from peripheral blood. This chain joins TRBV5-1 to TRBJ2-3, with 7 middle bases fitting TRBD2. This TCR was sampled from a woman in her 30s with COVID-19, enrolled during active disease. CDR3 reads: CASSLGSAGLADTQYF. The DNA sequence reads TGCGCCAGCAGCTTGGGGTCGGCCGGACTAGCAGATACGCAGTATTTT.